This TCR beta chain came from a study of control samples from healthy donors and cancer patients. Profiling relied on immunoSEQ multiplex PCR, and the TCRdb table lists in-frame clones only, not all of them. The sample has about 110,000 clones; roughly nine tenths are singletons. Germline assignment: CDR1 MNHEY and CDR2 SMNVEV (reference sequence). The CDR3 extends over 15 amino acids. V gave up 7 bases and J gave up 5 bases, with 17 bases separating them. The receptor was derived from a human donor in good health. The donor label of this sample is uncertain. The sample taken for sequencing was blood. The chain carries TRBV27 and TRBJ1-4; D is unresolved. CDR3 loop: CASKVSPGENEKLFF. DNA of the CDR3: TGTGCCAGCAAAGTTTCTCCGGGAGAAAATGAAAAACTGTTTTTT.